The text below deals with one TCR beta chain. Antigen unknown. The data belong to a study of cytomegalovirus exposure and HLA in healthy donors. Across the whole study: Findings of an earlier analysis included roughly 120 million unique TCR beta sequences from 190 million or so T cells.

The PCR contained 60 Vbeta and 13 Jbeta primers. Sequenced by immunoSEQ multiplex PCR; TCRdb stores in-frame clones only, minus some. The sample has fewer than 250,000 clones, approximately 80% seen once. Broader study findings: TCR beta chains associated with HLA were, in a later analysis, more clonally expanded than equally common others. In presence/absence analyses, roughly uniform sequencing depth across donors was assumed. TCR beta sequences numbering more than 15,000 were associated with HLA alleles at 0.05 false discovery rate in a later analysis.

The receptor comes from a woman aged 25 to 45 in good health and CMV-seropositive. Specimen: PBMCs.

The CDR3 coding sequence is TGTGCCAGCAGCCTTTATCTCCAAGAGACCCAGTACTTC. Its protein is CASSLYLQETQYF. This sequence joins TRBV14 and TRBJ2-5; D is undetermined. Trimming pared 4 bases from V and 1 base from J, leaving 7 bases between. This CDR3 has 13 amino acids. Germline V gives CDR1 SGHDN, CDR2 FVKESK.